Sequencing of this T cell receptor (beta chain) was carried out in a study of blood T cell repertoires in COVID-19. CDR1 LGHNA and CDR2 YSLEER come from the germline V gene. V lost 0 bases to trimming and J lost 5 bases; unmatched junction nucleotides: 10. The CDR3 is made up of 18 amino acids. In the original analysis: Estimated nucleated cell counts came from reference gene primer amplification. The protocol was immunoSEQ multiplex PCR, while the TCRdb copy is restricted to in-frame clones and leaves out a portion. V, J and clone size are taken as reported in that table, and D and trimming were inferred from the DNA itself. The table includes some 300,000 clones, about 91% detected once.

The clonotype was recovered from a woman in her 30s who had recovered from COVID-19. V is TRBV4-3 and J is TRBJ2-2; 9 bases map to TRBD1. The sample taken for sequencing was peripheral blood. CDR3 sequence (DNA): TGCGCCAGCAGCCAAGAAACTACCGGGACAGGGAAGACCGGGGAGCTGTTTTTT. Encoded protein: CASSQETTGTGKTGELFF.